This entry features one TCR beta chain sequence. What it binds is unknown. The data originate from a study of cytomegalovirus exposure and HLA in healthy donors. PCR used 60 Vbeta primers and 13 Jbeta primers. The protocol was immunoSEQ multiplex PCR, while the TCRdb copy is restricted to in-frame clones and leaves out a portion. The table shows about 85,000 clones, with 80% occurring only once. Study conclusions and caveats: A later analysis found that most CMV-associated TCR beta chains appeared HLA-restricted. One variant, a missense change in DCLRE1C, was linked in a later analysis to TCR beta V- and J-gene trimming. Later work showed greater clonal expansion in HLA-associated TCR beta chains than in equally common others.

V trimming: 2 bases; J trimming: 6 bases; junction bases outside the gene matches: 9. The CDR3 runs 16 residues. Germline CDR1 is LGHNA and CDR2 is YSLEER. The TCR originated in a man aged 45-65 years in good health and CMV-seropositive. The sequenced sample was PBMCs. The V and J genes are TRBV4-3 and TRBJ1-4, with 7 bases that match TRBD1. The CDR3 DNA reads as TGCGCCAGCAGCCAACCCTCCGGGACAGACGATGAAAAACTGTTTTTT. It encodes CASSQPSGTDDEKLFF.